This T cell receptor (beta chain) came from a study of T cell responses to AZD1222 COVID-19 vaccine. Profiling relied on immunoSEQ multiplex PCR, and the TCRdb table lists in-frame clones only, not all of them. The sample holds 150,000 or so clones, approximately 94% seen once. J was trimmed by 4 bases and V by 1 base; bases with no gene match: 6. This CDR3 is built from 17 residues. Germline loops: CDR1 GTSNPN, CDR2 SVGIG (reference sequence). The chain employs TRBV30 and TRBJ2-5; the match to TRBD2 covers 16 bases. This receptor was identified in an adult who received the AZD1222 COVID-19 vaccine. Source: peripheral blood, taken 28 days after the second AZD1222 dose. The CDR3 DNA sequence: TGTGCCTGGAGTGGGGGACTAGCGGGAGGGCTAGGAGAGACCCAGTACTTC. Its protein product is CAWSGGLAGGLGETQYF.